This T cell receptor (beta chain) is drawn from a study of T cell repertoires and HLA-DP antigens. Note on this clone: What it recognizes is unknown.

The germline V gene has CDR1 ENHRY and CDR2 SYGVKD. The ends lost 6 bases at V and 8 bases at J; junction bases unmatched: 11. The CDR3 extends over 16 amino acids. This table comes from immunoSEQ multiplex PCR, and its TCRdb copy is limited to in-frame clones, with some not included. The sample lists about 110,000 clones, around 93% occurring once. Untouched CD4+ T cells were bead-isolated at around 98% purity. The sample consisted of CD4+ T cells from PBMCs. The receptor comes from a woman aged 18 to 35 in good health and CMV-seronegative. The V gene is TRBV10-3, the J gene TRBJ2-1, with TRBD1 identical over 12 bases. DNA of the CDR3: TGTGCCATCAGCGACCCGGGACAGGGGGCTGGGGATGAGCAGTTCTTC. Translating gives CAISDPGQGAGDEQFF.